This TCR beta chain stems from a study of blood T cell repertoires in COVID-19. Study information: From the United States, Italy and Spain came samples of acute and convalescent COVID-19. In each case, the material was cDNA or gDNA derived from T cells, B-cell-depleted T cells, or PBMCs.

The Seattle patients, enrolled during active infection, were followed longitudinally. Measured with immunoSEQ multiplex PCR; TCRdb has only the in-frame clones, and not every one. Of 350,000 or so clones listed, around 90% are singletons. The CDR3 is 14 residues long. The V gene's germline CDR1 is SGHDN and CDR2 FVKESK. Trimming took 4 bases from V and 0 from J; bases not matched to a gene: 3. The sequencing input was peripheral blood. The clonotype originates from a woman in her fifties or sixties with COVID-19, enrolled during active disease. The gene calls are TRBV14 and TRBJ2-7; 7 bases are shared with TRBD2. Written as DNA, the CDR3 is TGTGCCAGCAGCCCGGGAGGAAGCTCCTACGAGCAGTACTTC. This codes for CASSPGGSSYEQYF. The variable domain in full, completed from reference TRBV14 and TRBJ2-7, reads EAGVTQFPSHSVIEKGQTVTLRCDPISGHDNLYWYRRVMGKEIKFLLHFVKESKQDESGMPNNRFLAERTGGTYSTLKVQPAELEDSGVYFCASSPGGSSYEQYFGPGTRLTVT.